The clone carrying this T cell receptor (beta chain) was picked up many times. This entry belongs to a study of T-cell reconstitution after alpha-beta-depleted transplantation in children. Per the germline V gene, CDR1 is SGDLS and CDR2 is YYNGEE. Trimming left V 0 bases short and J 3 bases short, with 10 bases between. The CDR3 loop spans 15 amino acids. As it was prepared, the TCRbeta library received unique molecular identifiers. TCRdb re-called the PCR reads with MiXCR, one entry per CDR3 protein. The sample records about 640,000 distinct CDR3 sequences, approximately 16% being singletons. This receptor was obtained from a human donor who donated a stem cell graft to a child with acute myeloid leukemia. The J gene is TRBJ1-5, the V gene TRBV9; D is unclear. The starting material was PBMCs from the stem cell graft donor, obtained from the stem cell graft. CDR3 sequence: CASSVGERVNQPQHF. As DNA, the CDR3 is TGTGCCAGCAGCGTAGGGGAACGGGTCAATCAGCCCCAGCATTTT.